Described below is a single TCR beta chain sequence and its context. The sample comes from a study of blood T cell repertoires in COVID-19. On the study more broadly: Donors in the United States, Italy and Spain gave samples during acute or convalescent COVID-19. The cDNA or gDNA used as material had been derived from T cells, B-cell-depleted T cells, or PBMCs.

Looked up from germline, CDR1 is MNHEY and CDR2 is SVGAGI. The CDR3 has 15 amino acids. V was trimmed by 6 bases and J by 2 bases, leaving 14 bases between them. Sequenced by immunoSEQ multiplex PCR; TCRdb stores in-frame clones only, minus some. The sample has approximately 250,000 clones, 85% seen once. V is TRBV6-5 and J is TRBJ2-1, with D tentatively TRBD1 (5 bases). Sequenced input: peripheral blood. The sequence was obtained from a man aged 45-65 years with COVID-19, enrolled during active disease. The CDR3 is CASSPVGQAYNEQFF. The CDR3 DNA is TGTGCCAGCAGCCCCGTGGGGCAAGCCTACAATGAGCAGTTCTTC.